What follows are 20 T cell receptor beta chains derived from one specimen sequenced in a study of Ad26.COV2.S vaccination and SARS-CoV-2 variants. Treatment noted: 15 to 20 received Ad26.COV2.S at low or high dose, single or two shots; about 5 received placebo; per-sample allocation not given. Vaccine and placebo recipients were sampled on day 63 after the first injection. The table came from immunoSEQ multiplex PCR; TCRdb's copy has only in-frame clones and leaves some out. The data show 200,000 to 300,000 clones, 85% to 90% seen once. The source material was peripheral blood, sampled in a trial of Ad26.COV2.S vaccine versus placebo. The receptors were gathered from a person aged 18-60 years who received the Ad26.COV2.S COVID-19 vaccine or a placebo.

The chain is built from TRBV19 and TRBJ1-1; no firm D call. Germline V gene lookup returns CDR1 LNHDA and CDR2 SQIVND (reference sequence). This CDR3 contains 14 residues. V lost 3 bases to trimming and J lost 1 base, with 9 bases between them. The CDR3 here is CASSMYWGNTEAFF. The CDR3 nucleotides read TGTGCCAGTAGTATGTACTGGGGGAACACTGAAGCTTTCTTT.

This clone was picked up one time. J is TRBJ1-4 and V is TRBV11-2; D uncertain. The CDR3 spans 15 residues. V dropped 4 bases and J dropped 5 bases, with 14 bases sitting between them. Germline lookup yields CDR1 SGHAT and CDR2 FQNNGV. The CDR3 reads CASSSYSSQNEKLFF. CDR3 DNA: TGTGCCAGCAGCTCGTATTCCTCGCAGAATGAAAAACTGTTTTTT.

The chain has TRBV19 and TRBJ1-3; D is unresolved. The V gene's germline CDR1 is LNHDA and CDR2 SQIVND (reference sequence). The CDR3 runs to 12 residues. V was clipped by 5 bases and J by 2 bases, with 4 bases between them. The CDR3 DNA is TGTGCCAGTAGTGAGGCTGGAAACACCATATATTTT. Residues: CASSEAGNTIYF.

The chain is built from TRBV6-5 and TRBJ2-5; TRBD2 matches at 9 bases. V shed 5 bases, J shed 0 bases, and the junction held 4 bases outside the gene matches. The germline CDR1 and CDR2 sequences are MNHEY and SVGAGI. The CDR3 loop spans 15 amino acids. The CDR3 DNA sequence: TGTGCCAGCAGTCGCGGGGGGGCGTACCAAGAGACCCAGTACTTC. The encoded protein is CASSRGGAYQETQYF.

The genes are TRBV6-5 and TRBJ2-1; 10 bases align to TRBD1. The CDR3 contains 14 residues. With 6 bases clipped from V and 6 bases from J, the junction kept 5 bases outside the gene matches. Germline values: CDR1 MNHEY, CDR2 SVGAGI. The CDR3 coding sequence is TGTGCCAGCAGGCTGACAGGGGGCGGCAATGAGCAGTTCTTC. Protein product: CASRLTGGGNEQFF.

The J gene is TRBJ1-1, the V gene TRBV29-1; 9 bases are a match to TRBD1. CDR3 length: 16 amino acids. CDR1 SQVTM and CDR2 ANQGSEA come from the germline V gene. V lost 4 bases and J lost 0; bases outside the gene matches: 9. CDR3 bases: TGCAGCGTTGGTTCCGGGACAGGGTCGATGAACACTGAAGCTTTCTTT. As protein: CSVGSGTGSMNTEAFF.

The CDR3 here is CASSGSRYEQYF. In nucleotides, the CDR3 is TGTGCCAGCAGCGGAAGCCGCTACGAGCAGTACTTC. The chain employs TRBV5-4 and TRBJ2-7, with D unresolved. CDR3 length: 12 residues. CDR1 and CDR2 from the germline V gene are SGHNT and YYREEE (reference sequence). V lost 4 bases, J lost 3 bases, and 8 bases lay in between.

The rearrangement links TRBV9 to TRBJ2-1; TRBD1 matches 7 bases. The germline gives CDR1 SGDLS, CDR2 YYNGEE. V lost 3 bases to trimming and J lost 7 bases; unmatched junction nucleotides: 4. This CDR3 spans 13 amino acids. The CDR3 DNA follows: TGTGCCAGCAGCGCGGGGACAGAAAATGAGCAGTTCTTC. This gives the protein CASSAGTENEQFF. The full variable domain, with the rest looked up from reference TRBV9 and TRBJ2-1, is DSGVTQTPKHLITATGQRVTLRCSPRSGDLSVYWYQQSLDQGLQFLIQYYNGEERAKGNILERFSAQQFPDLHSELNLSSLELGDSALYFCASSAGTENEQFFGPGTRLTVL.

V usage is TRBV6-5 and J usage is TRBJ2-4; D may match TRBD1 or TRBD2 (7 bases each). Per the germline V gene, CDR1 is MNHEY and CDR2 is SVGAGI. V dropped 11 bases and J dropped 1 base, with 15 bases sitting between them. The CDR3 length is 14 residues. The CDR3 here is CAARGGLAKNIQYF. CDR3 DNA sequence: TGTGCCGCCAGGGGGGGGCTCGCCAAAAACATTCAGTACTTC.

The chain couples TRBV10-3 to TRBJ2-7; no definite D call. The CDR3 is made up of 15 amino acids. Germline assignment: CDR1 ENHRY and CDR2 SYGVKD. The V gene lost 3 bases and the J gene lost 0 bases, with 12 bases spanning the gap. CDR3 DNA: TGTGCCATCAGTGAAACAGAGGCAAGCTCCTACGAGCAGTACTTC. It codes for CAISETEASSYEQYF.

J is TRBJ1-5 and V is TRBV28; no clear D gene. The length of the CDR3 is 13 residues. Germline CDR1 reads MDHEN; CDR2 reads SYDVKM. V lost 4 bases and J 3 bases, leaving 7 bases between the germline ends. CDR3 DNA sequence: TGTGCCAGCAGTTACCAGGACAATCAGCCCCAGCATTTT. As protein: CASSYQDNQPQHF.

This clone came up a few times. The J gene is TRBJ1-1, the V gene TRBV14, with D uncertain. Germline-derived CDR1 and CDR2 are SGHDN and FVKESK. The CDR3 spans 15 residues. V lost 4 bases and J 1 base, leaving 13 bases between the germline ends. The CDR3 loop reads CASSPVGLRNTEAFF. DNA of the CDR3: TGTGCCAGCAGCCCAGTAGGACTCCGGAACACTGAAGCTTTCTTT.

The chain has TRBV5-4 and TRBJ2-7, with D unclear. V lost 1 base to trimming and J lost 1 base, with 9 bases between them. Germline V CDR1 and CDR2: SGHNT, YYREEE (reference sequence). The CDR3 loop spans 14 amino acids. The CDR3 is CASSLTRGSYEQYF. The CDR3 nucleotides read TGTGCCAGCAGCTTGACCCGTGGATCCTACGAGCAGTACTTC.

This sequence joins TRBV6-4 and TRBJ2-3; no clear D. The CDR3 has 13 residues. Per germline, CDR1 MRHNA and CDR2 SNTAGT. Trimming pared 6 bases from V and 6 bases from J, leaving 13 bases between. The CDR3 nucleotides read TGTGCCAGCAGCCTAAATAGATATGATACGCAGTATTTT. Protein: CASSLNRYDTQYF.

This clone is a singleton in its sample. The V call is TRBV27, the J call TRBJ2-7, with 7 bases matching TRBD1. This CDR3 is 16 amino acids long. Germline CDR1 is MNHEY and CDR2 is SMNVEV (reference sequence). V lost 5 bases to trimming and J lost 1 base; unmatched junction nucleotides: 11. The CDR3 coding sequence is TGTGCCAGCAGTACCGCGTTTAGGGGGCTATCCTACGAGCAGTACTTC. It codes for CASSTAFRGLSYEQYF.

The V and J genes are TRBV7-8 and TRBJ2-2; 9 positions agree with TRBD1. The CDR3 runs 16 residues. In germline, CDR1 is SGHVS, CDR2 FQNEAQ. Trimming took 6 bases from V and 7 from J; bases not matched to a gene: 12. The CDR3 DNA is TGTGCCAGCAGTTATACAGGGGGCTCACACGGCGGGGAGCTGTTTTTT. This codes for CASSYTGGSHGGELFF.

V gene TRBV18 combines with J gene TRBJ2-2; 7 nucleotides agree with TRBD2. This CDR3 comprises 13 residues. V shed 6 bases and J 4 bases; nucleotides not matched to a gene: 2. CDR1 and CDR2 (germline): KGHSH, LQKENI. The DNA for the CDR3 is TGTGCCAGCTCCCGGGGGGTCACCGGGGAGCTGTTTTTT. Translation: CASSRGVTGELFF.

The DNA of the CDR3 is TGTGCCAGCAGTGACTTAGGACAGAAGAACACCGGGGAGCTGTTTTTT. Amino acid sequence: CASSDLGQKNTGELFF. The V call is TRBV6-4, the J call TRBJ2-2, with a possible D match to TRBD1 (6 bases). V lost 1 base, J lost 1 base, and 10 bases lay in between. Germline V gene lookup returns CDR1 MRHNA and CDR2 SNTAGT. The CDR3 is 16 amino acids.

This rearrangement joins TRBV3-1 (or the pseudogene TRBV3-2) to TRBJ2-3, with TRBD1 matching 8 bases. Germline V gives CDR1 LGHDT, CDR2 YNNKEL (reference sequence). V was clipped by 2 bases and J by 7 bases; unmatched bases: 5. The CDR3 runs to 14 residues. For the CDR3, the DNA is TGTGCCAGCAGCCAAACTACAGGGGGGAATACGCAGTATTTT. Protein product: CASSQTTGGNTQYF.

CDR3 in amino acids: CASTGGGTGKQYF. The CDR3 DNA sequence: TGTGCCAGCACCGGGGGGGGGACAGGGAAGCAGTACTTC. The gene calls are TRBV12-3 or TRBV12-4 and TRBJ2-7, with a weak D call TRBD1 (9 bases). Trimming cost V 7 bases and J 8 bases, with 18 bases left between them. The CDR3 consists of 13 residues.